What follows are 4 T cell receptor beta chains derived from one specimen sequenced in a study of memory B cells and T cells in multiple sclerosis. Some clones are missing from TCRdb's copy, which holds only in-frame ones; the method was immunoSEQ multiplex PCR. The profile shows about 14,000 clones, about 70% of them singletons. Sequences were obtained from memory (CD45RO+) CD4+ T cells from blood. The receptors were sampled from a human donor with multiple sclerosis.

The rearrangement links TRBV5-1 to TRBJ2-5, with D perhaps TRBD1 (7 bases). The CDR3 loop spans 15 amino acids. Trimming pared 0 bases from V and 2 bases from J, leaving 11 bases between. CDR1 is SGHRS and CDR2 is YFSETQ in the germline V gene. For the CDR3, the DNA is TGCGCCAGCAGCTTGGCAGGGGGGTGGCAAGAGACCCAGTACTTC. This encodes CASSLAGGWQETQYF.

CDR3 DNA sequence: TGCAGCGCGGCGGCAGGGCGCAATTCACCCCTCCACTTT. Protein product: CSAAAGRNSPLHF. V is TRBV29-1 and J is TRBJ1-6; D is possibly TRBD1 (5 bases). This CDR3 has 13 residues. With 7 bases removed from V and 7 bases from J, the gap between germline ends came to 14 bases. Germline CDR1 and CDR2: SQVTM and ANQGSEA.

The chain carries TRBV7-9 and TRBJ2-1, with 7 bases fitting TRBD2. Trimming at V came to 9 bases and at J to 7 bases, leaving 9 bases not matched to a gene. Germline V lookup: CDR1 SEHNR, CDR2 FQNEAQ (reference sequence). The CDR3 is made up of 13 amino acids. In nucleotides, the CDR3 is TGTGCCAGTACCATAGCGGGTGCGAATGAGCAGTTCTTC. Translated, it gives CASTIAGANEQFF.

The J gene is TRBJ1-4, the V gene TRBV7-9; TRBD1 matches at 8 bases. V lost 6 bases and J lost 7; bases outside the gene matches: 4. The CDR3 totals 13 residues. CDR1 is SEHNR, CDR2 FQNEAQ, per germline (reference sequence). For the CDR3, the DNA is TGTGCCAGCAGGACAGGGGAAGGTGAAAAACTGTTTTTT. Amino acids: CASRTGEGEKLFF.